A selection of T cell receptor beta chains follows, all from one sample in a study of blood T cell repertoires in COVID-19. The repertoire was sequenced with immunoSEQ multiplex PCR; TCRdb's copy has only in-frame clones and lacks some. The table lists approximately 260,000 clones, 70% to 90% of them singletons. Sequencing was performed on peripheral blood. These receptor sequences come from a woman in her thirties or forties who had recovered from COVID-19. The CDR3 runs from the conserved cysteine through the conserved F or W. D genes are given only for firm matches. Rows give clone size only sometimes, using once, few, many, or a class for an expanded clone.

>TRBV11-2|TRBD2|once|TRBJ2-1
TGTGCCAGCAGCTCCGGACTAGCGGGAGCAAATGAGCAGTTCTTC
CASSSGLAGANEQFF
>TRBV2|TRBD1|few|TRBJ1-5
TGTGCCAGCAGCCGACCGGGGTACAGGGGGATCGAGCCCCAGCATTTT
CASSRPGYRGIEPQHF
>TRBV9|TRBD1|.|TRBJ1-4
TGTGCCAGCAGCACCCAACAGGGGGGGGATGAAAAACTGTTTTTT
CASSTQQGGDEKLFF
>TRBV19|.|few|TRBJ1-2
TGTGCCAGTATCGAGTCCACGATTGGCTACACCTTC
CASIESTIGYTF
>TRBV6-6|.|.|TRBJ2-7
TGTGCCAGCAGTTACTCGTCAGGGGCTTACGAGCAGTACTTC
CASSYSSGAYEQYF
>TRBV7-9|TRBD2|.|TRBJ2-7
TGTGCCAGCAGCTCCCGGGGGGGCTACGAGCAGTACTTC
CASSSRGGYEQYF
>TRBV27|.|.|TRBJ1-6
TGTGCCAGCAGTTTCTCTAATTCACCCCTCCACTTT
CASSFSNSPLHF
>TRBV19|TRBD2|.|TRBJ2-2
TGTGCCAGTAGAGAACCTAGCGGTATGAGCACCGGGGAGCTGTTTTTT
CASREPSGMSTGELFF
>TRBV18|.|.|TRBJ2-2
TGTGCCAGCTCATCCGGACAGACCGGGGAGCTGTTTTTT
CASSSGQTGELFF
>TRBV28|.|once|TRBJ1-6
TGTGCCAGCACCCCTTCCACGAACGGGGTGGGTTCACCCCTCCACTTT
CASTPSTNGVGSPLHF
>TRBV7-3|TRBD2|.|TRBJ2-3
TGTGCCAGCAGCATCAATTTGGGACTAGCGCAGAGCACAGATACGCAGTATTTT
CASSINLGLAQSTDTQYF
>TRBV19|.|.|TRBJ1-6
TGTGCCAGTAGTATAAGAGGGGGAGATAATTCACCCCTCCACTTT
CASSIRGGDNSPLHF
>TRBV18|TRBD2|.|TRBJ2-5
TGTGCCAGCTCACTAGCGGGGTTAAGGGAGACCCAGTACTTC
CASSLAGLRETQYF
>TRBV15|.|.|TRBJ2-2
TGTGCCACCAGCAGAGGTGCAACACCGAACACCGGGGAGCTGTTTTTT
CATSRGATPNTGELFF
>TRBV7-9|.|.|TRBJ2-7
TGTGCCAGCAGCTTAGAAGCTCGGCAGTACTTC
CASSLEARQYF
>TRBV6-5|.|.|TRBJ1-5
TGTGCCAGCAGTTCACAGGGTTATAGCAATCAGCCCCAGCATTTT
CASSSQGYSNQPQHF
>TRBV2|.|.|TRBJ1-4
TGTGCCAGCAGTGCAAGGGGCCTACTAACTAATGAAAAACTGTTTTTT
CASSARGLLTNEKLFF
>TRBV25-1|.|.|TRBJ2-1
TGTGCCAGCAGTGAATCCCCGCACATTTCCTACAATGAGCAGTTCTTC
CASSESPHISYNEQFF
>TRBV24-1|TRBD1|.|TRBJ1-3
TGTGCCACCAGTCCCGGACAGGGTATCTCTGGAAACACCATATATTTT
CATSPGQGISGNTIYF
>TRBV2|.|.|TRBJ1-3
TGTGCCAGCAGATCCGACAGCGTCTCTGGAAACACCATATATTTT
CASRSDSVSGNTIYF
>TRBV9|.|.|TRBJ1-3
TGTGCCAGCAGCGGTAACAGGAACACCATATATTTT
CASSGNRNTIYF
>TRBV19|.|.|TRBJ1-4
TGTGCCAGTAGTACTCGACAGCTTAATGAAAAACTGTTTTTT
CASSTRQLNEKLFF
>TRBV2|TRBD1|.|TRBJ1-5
TGTGCCAGCAGTGACCAGACAGGGAGCAATCAGCCCCAGCATTTT
CASSDQTGSNQPQHF
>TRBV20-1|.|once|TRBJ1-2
TGCAGTGCTAGTGTACCAGCTAACTATGGCTACACCTTC
CSASVPANYGYTF
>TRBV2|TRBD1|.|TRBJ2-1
TGTGCCAGCTCTGGACAGGGGTACAATGAGCAGTTCTTC
CASSGQGYNEQFF
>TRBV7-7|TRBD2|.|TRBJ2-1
TGTGCTAGCAGCTTGGGACTAGCGGGGGGAATCGAGGAGCAGTTCTTC
CASSLGLAGGIEEQFF
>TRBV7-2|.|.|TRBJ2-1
TGTGCCAGCAGCTTAAGACAGACCTACAATGAGCAGTTCTTC
CASSLRQTYNEQFF
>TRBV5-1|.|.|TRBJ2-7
TGCGCCAGCAGCTTGGGAGTCATGAAGTACGAGCAGTACTTC
CASSLGVMKYEQYF
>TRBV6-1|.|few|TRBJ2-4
TGTGCCAGCAGTGAAGGGTGGACAGTAGCCAAAAACATTCAGTACTTC
CASSEGWTVAKNIQYF
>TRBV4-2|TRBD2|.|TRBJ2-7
TGTGCCAGCAGCCAAGGCGGTAGCGGGAGCTCCGTCTACGAGCAGTACTTC
CASSQGGSGSSVYEQYF
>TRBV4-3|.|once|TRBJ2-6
TGCGCCAGCAGCCCCGCTGGCGGGGGCCTCTCTGGGGCCAACGTCCTGACTTTC
CASSPAGGGLSGANVLTF
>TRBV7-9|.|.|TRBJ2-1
TGTGCCAGCAGCTCCGAGGACTTCGACTCCTACAATGAGCAGTTCTTC
CASSSEDFDSYNEQFF
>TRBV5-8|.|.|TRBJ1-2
TGTGCCAGCAGCTTGGACAGGGCCGCCTATGGCTACACCTTC
CASSLDRAAYGYTF
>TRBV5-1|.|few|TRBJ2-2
TGCGCCAGCAGCCGGGGGGCTGCGAACACCGGGGAGCTGTTTTTT
CASSRGAANTGELFF
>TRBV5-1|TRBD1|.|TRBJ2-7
TGCGCCAGCAGCTTAGGACAGGGAGGCTACGAGCAGTACTTC
CASSLGQGGYEQYF
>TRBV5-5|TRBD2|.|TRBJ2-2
TGTGCCAGCAGCTTTGCCCGGGGGGGGACCGGGGAGCTGTTTTTT
CASSFARGGTGELFF
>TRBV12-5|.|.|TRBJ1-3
TGTGCTAGTGGTTTGGTACAATTCCAACAGCTTGCTGGAAACACCATATATTTT
CASGLVQFQQLAGNTIYF
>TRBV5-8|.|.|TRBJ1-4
TGTGCCAGCAGCTTGGGAAGAGGGTCTAATGAAAAACTGTTTTTT
CASSLGRGSNEKLFF
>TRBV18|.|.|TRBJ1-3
TGTGCCAGCTCACCGTCGGGGGGTTCTGGAAACACCATATATTTT
CASSPSGGSGNTIYF
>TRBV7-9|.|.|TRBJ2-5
TGTGCCAGCAGCTTAGTGGGACACGAAGAGACCCAGTACTTC
CASSLVGHEETQYF
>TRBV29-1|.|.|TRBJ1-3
TGCAGCGGTGGACAGCAAAACACCATATATTTT
CSGGQQNTIYF
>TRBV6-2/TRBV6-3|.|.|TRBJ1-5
TGTGCCAGCAGTCAGACCCCAGGGGCGAATAGCAATCAGCCCCAGCATTTT
CASSQTPGANSNQPQHF
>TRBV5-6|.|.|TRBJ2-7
TGTGCCAGCAGCTTGGACTTCTACGAGCAGTACTTC
CASSLDFYEQYF
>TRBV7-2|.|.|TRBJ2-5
TGTGCCAGCAGCTTAGCCGGGGTGGGAGAGACCCAGTACTTC
CASSLAGVGETQYF
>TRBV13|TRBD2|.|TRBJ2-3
TGTGCCAGCAGCTACCCCGGTGTAGCGGGGACAGATACGCAGTATTTT
CASSYPGVAGTDTQYF
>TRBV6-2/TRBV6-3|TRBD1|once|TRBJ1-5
TGTGCCAGCAGCAAGACAGGGGGCCCGTCCATTAGCAATCAGCCCCAGCATTTT
CASSKTGGPSISNQPQHF
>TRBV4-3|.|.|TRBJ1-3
TGCGCCAGCAGCGCGCGAGGGTCTTCACTTGGAAACACCATATATTTT
CASSARGSSLGNTIYF
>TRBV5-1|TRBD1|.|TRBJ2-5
TGCGCCAGCAGCCCACCAACAGGGGCTCCGGAGACCCAGTACTTC
CASSPPTGAPETQYF
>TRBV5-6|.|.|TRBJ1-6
TGTGCCAGCAGCTTACAGGGCCGGAATTCACCCCTCCACTTT
CASSLQGRNSPLHF
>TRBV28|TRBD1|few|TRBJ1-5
TGTGCCAGCAGCCAGGGACAGGGAGACCTCCAGCCCCAGCATTTT
CASSQGQGDLQPQHF
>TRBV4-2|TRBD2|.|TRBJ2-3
TGTGCCAGCAGCCAAACCCTAATTAGCGGGATAGGCACAGATACGCAGTATTTT
CASSQTLISGIGTDTQYF
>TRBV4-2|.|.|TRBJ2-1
TGTGCCAGCAGCCAAGAGAGTAGATACAATGAGCAGTTCTTC
CASSQESRYNEQFF
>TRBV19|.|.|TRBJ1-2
TGTGCCAGTAGTATTGACACGCGCTATAGCTACACCTTC
CASSIDTRYSYTF
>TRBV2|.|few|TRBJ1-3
TGTGCCAGCAGTGGGTACCAGGGAACTGGAAACACCATATATTTT
CASSGYQGTGNTIYF
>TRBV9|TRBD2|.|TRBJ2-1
TGTGCCAGCAGCGACGGGGGACTAGCGGGGGTTGAGCAGTTCTTC
CASSDGGLAGVEQFF
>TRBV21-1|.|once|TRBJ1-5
TGTGCCAGCAGCAAAAGCCTTACGAATCAGCCCCAGCATTTT
CASSKSLTNQPQHF
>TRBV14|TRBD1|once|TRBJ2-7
TGTGCCAGCAGCCCGAGCCCTGGACAGGGCACCTACGAGCAGTACTTC
CASSPSPGQGTYEQYF
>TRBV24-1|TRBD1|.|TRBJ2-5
TGTGCCACCAGTGACCAGGGGGCTTTGGAGACCCAGTACTTC
CATSDQGALETQYF